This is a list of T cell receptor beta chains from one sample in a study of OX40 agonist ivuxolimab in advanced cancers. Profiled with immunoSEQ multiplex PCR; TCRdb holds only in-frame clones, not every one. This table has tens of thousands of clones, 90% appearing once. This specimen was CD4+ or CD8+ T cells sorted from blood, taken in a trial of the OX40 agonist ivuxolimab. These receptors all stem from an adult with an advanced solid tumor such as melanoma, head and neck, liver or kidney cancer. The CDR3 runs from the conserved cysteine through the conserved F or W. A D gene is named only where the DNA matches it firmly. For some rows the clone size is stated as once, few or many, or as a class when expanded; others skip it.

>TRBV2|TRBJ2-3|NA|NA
CASLILGSGTDTQYF
TGTGCCAGCCTTATTTTGGGGAGTGGCACAGATACGCAGTATTTT
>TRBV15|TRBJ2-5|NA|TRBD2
CATSRVAGAVTQYF
TGTGCCACCAGCAGAGTAGCGGGAGCTGTTACCCAGTACTTC
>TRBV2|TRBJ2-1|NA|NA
CASNGLGNEQFF
TGTGCCAGCAACGGACTGGGGAATGAGCAGTTCTTC
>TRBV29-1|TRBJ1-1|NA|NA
CSGGLNTEAFF
TGCAGCGGGGGGTTGAACACTGAAGCTTTCTTT
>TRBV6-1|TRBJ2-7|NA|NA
CASSEVLGGAQYF
TGTGCCAGCAGTGAAGTGTTAGGAGGTGCGCAGTACTTC
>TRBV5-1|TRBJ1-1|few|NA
CASSLSGTEAFF
TGCGCCAGCAGCTTGTCTGGAACTGAAGCTTTCTTT
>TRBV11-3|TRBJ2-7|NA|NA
CASSLSISSVSYEQYF
TGTGCCAGCAGCTTATCGATTTCTAGCGTTTCCTACGAGCAGTACTTC
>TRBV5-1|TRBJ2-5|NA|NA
CASSLYGGQETQYF
TGCGCCAGCAGCTTGTACGGGGGCCAAGAGACCCAGTACTTC
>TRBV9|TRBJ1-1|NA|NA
CASSVYSITMNTEAFF
TGTGCCAGCAGCGTATATTCCATTACCATGAACACTGAAGCTTTCTTT
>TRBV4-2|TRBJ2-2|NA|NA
CASSQGVTGELFF
TGTGCCAGCAGCCAGGGGGTCACCGGGGAGCTGTTTTTT
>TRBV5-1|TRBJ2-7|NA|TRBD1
CASSTFQGAGEQYF
TGCGCCAGCAGCACCTTCCAGGGGGCTGGCGAGCAGTACTTC
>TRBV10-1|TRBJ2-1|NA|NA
CASSESGRDQNEQFF
TGCGCCAGCAGTGAGTCTGGCAGGGATCAAAATGAGCAGTTCTTC
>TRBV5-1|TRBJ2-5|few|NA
CASSALGGVVETQYF
TGCGCCAGCAGCGCGCTCGGGGGAGTAGTGGAGACCCAGTACTTC
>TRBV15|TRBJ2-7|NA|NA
CATSRDLGYEQYF
TGTGCCACCAGCAGAGATCTCGGGTACGAGCAGTACTTC
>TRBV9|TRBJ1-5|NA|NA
CASSVEGEGQPQHF
TGTGCCAGCAGCGTAGAAGGGGAGGGTCAGCCCCAGCATTTT
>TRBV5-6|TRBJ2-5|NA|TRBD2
CASSLGLAGPLETQYF
TGTGCCAGCAGCTTGGGACTAGCGGGACCTCTAGAGACCCAGTACTTC
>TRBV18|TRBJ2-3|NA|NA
CASSPPGQIDTQYF
TGTGCCAGCTCACCACCCGGACAGATCGATACGCAGTATTTT
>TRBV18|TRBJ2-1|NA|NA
CASNRGGDNEQFF
TGTGCCAGCAACAGAGGGGGGGACAATGAGCAGTTCTTC
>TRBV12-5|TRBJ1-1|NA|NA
CASGPLPTVNTEAFF
TGTGCTAGTGGTCCACTCCCGACAGTGAACACTGAAGCTTTCTTT
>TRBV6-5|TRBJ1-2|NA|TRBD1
CAGSRGGQALGYTF
TGTGCCGGCAGCCGCGGTGGACAGGCTCTAGGCTACACCTTC
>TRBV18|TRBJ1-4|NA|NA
CASSLDPTNEKLFF
TGTGCCAGCTCACTTGACCCCACCAATGAAAAACTGTTTTTT
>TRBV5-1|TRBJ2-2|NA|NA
CASNVGNTGELFF
TGCGCCAGCAACGTGGGGAACACCGGGGAGCTGTTTTTT
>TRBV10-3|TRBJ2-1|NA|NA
CAIQGDADNEQFF
TGTGCCATCCAAGGGGACGCGGACAATGAGCAGTTCTTC
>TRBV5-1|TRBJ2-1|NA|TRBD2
CASSPGGASYNEQFF
TGCGCCAGCAGCCCCGGGGGGGCCTCCTACAATGAGCAGTTCTTC
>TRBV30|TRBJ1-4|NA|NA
CAWSSRVIEEKLFF
TGTGCCTGGAGTTCCAGGGTAATAGAGGAAAAACTGTTTTTT
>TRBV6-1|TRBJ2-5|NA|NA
CASSEWTGGETQYF
TGTGCCAGCAGTGAATGGACCGGGGGCGAGACCCAGTACTTC
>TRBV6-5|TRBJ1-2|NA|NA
CASSSGRIYGYTF
TGTGCCAGCAGTTCAGGGCGCATCTATGGCTACACCTTC
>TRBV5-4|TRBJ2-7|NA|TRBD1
CASSEDRAEQYF
TGTGCCAGCAGCGAGGACAGGGCCGAGCAGTACTTC
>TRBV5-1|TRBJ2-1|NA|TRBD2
CASSFAPIAGGDNEQFF
TGCGCCAGCAGCTTTGCTCCTATAGCGGGAGGGGACAATGAGCAGTTCTTC
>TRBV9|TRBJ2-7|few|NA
CASSRSLEAAYEQYF
TGTGCCAGCAGCCGGTCTCTGGAGGCGGCCTACGAGCAGTACTTC
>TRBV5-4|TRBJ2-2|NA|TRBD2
CASSATGGRIFTGELFF
TGTGCCAGCAGCGCTACGGGGGGACGGATCTTCACCGGGGAGCTGTTTTTT
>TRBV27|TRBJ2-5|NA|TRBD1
CASSLLGQGEETQYF
TGTGCCAGCAGTTTATTAGGGCAGGGGGAGGAGACCCAGTACTTC
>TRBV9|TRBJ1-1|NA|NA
CASSSPPGITEAFF
TGTGCCAGCAGCTCCCCCCCAGGGATAACTGAAGCTTTCTTT
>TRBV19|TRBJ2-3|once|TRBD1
CASTTGIVGNTQYF
TGTGCCAGTACGACAGGGATTGTAGGAAATACGCAGTATTTT
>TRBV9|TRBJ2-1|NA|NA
CASSVDPVSEYNEQFF
TGTGCCAGCAGCGTAGACCCAGTTTCGGAATACAATGAGCAGTTCTTC
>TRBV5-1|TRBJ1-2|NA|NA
CASSLSGGDYGYTF
TGCGCCAGCAGCTTATCCGGGGGAGACTATGGCTACACCTTC
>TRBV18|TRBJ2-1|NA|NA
CASSPQRNYNEQFF
TGTGCCAGCTCCCCCCAGCGTAACTACAATGAGCAGTTCTTC
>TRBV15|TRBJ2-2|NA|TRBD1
CATSRDTGADTGELFF
TGTGCCACCAGCAGAGACACAGGGGCGGACACCGGGGAGCTGTTTTTT
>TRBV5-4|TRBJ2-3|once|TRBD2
CASSFLAGGMRTTDTQYF
TGTGCCAGCAGTTTTCTAGCGGGAGGCATGAGGACCACAGATACGCAGTATTTT
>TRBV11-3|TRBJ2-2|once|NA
CASSLKANTGELFF
TGTGCCAGCAGCTTAAAGGCAAACACCGGGGAGCTGTTTTTT
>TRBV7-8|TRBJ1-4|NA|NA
CASSFFLGEKLFF
TGTGCCAGCAGCTTTTTCCTTGGAGAAAAACTGTTTTTT